The 9 T cell receptor beta chains in this list originate from one sample, sequenced in a study of OX40 agonist ivuxolimab in advanced cancers. Produced via immunoSEQ multiplex PCR; TCRdb's table is partial and in-frame only. The sample includes approximately 94,000 clones, around 90% of them seen just once. This material consisted of CD4+ or CD8+ T cells sorted from blood, taken in a trial of the OX40 agonist ivuxolimab. The receptors were gathered from an adult with an advanced solid tumor such as melanoma, head and neck, liver or kidney cancer.

This clone occurred once. This rearrangement joins TRBV7-9 to TRBJ1-2; D not resolved. V shed 1 base and J shed 4 bases, with 7 bases lying between them. The CDR3 contains 13 residues. The germline V gene has CDR1 SEHNR and CDR2 FQNEAQ (reference sequence). The CDR3, as DNA: TGTGCCAGCAGCTTAGGAGAGGGCTATGGCTACACCTTC. Translating it yields CASSLGEGYGYTF.

This sequence joins TRBV19 and TRBJ1-1; no firm D call. The CDR3 contains 15 residues. The germline V gene has CDR1 LNHDA and CDR2 SQIVND (reference sequence). V lost 6 bases and J 1 base, leaving 15 bases between the germline ends. For the CDR3, the DNA is TGTGCCAGTAGGGGGAGCCGACGGACGAACACTGAAGCTTTCTTT. This sequence encodes CASRGSRRTNTEAFF.

The rearrangement joins TRBV5-1 to TRBJ1-1; D remains unclear. The V gene's germline CDR1 is SGHRS and CDR2 YFSETQ. This CDR3 contains 15 residues. V was pared by 0 bases and J by 5 bases, with 14 bases between. CDR3 region: CASSLVSLSATEAFF. DNA of the CDR3: TGCGCCAGCAGCTTGGTCTCCTTATCGGCGACTGAAGCTTTCTTT.

The chain couples TRBV7-3 to TRBJ2-3; possible D gene TRBD2, 7 bases. V lost 8 bases to trimming and J lost 9 bases, with 15 bases between them. Per the germline V gene, CDR1 is SGHTA and CDR2 is FQGTGA. This CDR3 comprises 12 residues. The CDR3 nucleotides are TGTGCCAGCGGGAGGGCCCAGGGGACGCAGTATTTT. This codes for CASGRAQGTQYF. The variable domain in full, with the rest retrieved from reference TRBV7-3 and TRBJ2-3, is GAGVSQTPSNKVTEKGKYVELRCDPISGHTALYWYRQSLGQGPEFLIYFQGTGAADDSGLPNDRFFAVRPEGSVSTLKIQRTERGDSAVYLCASGRAQGTQYFGPGTRLTVL.

The chain joins TRBV19 to TRBJ1-5; 7 nucleotides match TRBD1. Germline V gene sequence: CDR1 LNHDA, CDR2 SQIVND (reference sequence). V shed 6 bases and J 6 bases; nucleotides not matched to a gene: 5. There are 13 residues in the CDR3. The CDR3 loop is CASRDRSGQPQHF. The CDR3 region has the DNA TGTGCCAGTAGGGACAGGTCAGGTCAGCCCCAGCATTTT.

The genes are TRBV30 and TRBJ1-3; D gene uncertain. From germline, CDR1 is GTSNPN and CDR2 SVGIG (reference sequence). The V end lost 3 bases, the J end lost 1 base, and 10 bases lay between the germline ends. The CDR3 runs to 14 residues. The CDR3 loop is CAWRQFFSGNTIYF. In DNA, the CDR3 is TGTGCCTGGAGACAGTTTTTTTCTGGAAACACCATATATTTT.

The V and J genes are TRBV6-6 and TRBJ1-6, with a weak D call TRBD1 (5 bases). CDR3 length: 15 residues. Per germline, CDR1 MNHNY and CDR2 SVGAGI (reference sequence). V lost 6 bases, J lost 7 bases, and 16 bases lay in between. CDR3 DNA: TGTGCCAGCAGATCTACTGACAGACCCAATTCACCCCTCCACTTT. Protein sequence: CASRSTDRPNSPLHF.

DNA for the CDR3: TGTGCCAGCAGTTACGGGAGTATTGAAAAACTGTTTTTT. Its translation: CASSYGSIEKLFF. This chain links TRBV28 with TRBJ1-4; D unclear. Trimming took off 4 bases at V and 7 bases at J, with 10 bases between the two ends. Per the germline V gene, CDR1 is MDHEN and CDR2 is SYDVKM. CDR3 length: 13 residues.

This rearrangement joins TRBV18 to TRBJ2-1; D may be TRBD2 (7 bases). Germline values: CDR1 KGHSH, CDR2 LQKENI. The CDR3 is 14 amino acids. V was cut by 3 bases and J by 9 bases, with 15 bases left in between. Here the CDR3 DNA reads TGTGCCAGCTCACCCGAAGGGGGGGGAAGTGAGCAGTTCTTC. This sequence encodes CASSPEGGGSEQFF.